The 3 T cell receptor beta chains listed next were all sequenced from one sample in a study of human T cells and chemical hapten exposure. Each CDR3 protein is one row after TCRdb ran MiXCR on the RACE reads. Found here are roughly 80,000 distinct CDR3 sequences, approximately 12% of them singletons; the top ten hold around 4%. Time point noted: patch test 1, 2 weeks after DPC sensitization. Documented treatment: therapeutic diphenylcyclopropenone sensitization with weekly scalp DPC. The specimen comprised whole blood, sampled in connection with sensitization to the hapten diphenylcyclopropenone (DPC). The receptors here all came from a woman in her forties or fifties with alopecia areata. Some clones in this sample may be carry-over from other donors' samples.

In its sample, this clonotype was seen many times. The V gene is TRBV10-1, the J gene TRBJ2-7, with a possible D match to TRBD1 (5 bases). Trimming stripped 5 bases from V and 6 bases from J, with 14 bases between. CDR1 and CDR2 (germline): WNHNN, SYGVQD (reference sequence). This CDR3 is built from 13 residues. CDR3 nucleotides: TGCGCCAGCAGTTCCCTGGACACAAGCGAGCAGTACTTC. Translating it yields CASSSLDTSEQYF.

This clonotype was seen repeatedly, ten times or more. The J gene is TRBJ1-5, the V gene TRBV7-9, with unresolved D. Germline CDR1 SEHNR, CDR2 FQNEAQ (reference sequence). The CDR3 spans 15 residues. Trimming pared 3 bases from V and 2 bases from J, leaving 11 bases between. CDR3 protein: CASSLGDAGNQPQHF. For the CDR3, the DNA is TGTGCCAGCAGCTTGGGAGATGCGGGCAATCAGCCCCAGCATTTT.

The CDR3 DNA sequence: TGTGCCAGCAGTTTAGGACAGGGGCGGTACGAGCAGTACTTC. Its protein product is CASSLGQGRYEQYF. The chain uses TRBV27 and TRBJ2-7; 9 nucleotides agree with TRBD1. V gave up 2 bases and J gave up 4 bases; unmatched junction bases: 3. The CDR3 has 14 amino acids. Germline V gene data show CDR1 as MNHEY and CDR2 as SMNVEV (reference sequence).